The clone carrying this T cell receptor (beta chain) was picked up a small number of times. The record originates from a study of response to subunit inactivated influenza vaccine. TCRdb redid the calling of the RT-PCR reads with MiXCR, one entry per CDR3 protein. The sample includes approximately 700,000 distinct CDR3 sequences, more than 15% of them seen just once. CDR1 and CDR2 from the germline V gene are LGHNA and YNFKEQ. This CDR3 spans 14 amino acids. V shed 1 base and J shed 1 base, with 6 bases lying between them. This specimen consisted of PBMCs from blood, obtained about 13 days after vaccination. The genes are TRBV4-2 and TRBJ2-3, with no clear D. This receptor was obtained from a man aged 45 to 65 who received an inactivated influenza vaccine. The CDR3 sequence is CASSQVIRTDTQYF. CDR3 sequence (DNA): TGTGCCAGCAGCCAAGTTATACGCACAGATACGCAGTATTTT.